The present T cell receptor beta chain was sequenced within a study of blood T cell repertoires in COVID-19. The authors' processing: Amplification of reference gene primers was used by the study to estimate nucleated cell counts. Libraries were prepared by immunoSEQ multiplex PCR; TCRdb keeps only in-frame clonotypes and omits some of them. Clone size and V and J calls were adopted from that table, with D and trimming inferred from the DNA. The sample lists 180,000 or so clones, about four fifths occurring once. This clone was counted only a few times. Per the germline V gene, CDR1 is SGHVS and CDR2 is FQNEAQ. The CDR3 totals 16 residues. Trimming pared 3 bases from V and 7 bases from J, leaving 21 bases between.

The TCR comes from a man between 50 and 59 years old who had recovered from COVID-19. This rearrangement joins TRBV7-8 to TRBJ1-2; possibly TRBD1 for D (5 bases). The sequencing input was PBMCs or T cells enriched from blood (not recorded which). DNA of the CDR3: TGTGCCAGCAGCTTCCCTCTCGTACGTGACAGAAGTGGCTACACCTTC. It translates to CASSFPLVRDRSGYTF.